The 24 T cell receptor beta chains below come from one sample, sequenced in a study of T-cell memory formation after mild COVID-19. TCRdb re-derived calls from the 5' RACE reads in MiXCR, one entry per CDR3 protein. The data show under 110,000 distinct CDR3 sequences, about a sixth seen once. What was sequenced was PBMCs or a T cell subset sorted from them (not recorded which). These receptors were obtained from an adult woman who had mild COVID-19 (a few samples of this study predate the infection). Cell type and time point are not known.

The rearrangement links TRBV6-2 or TRBV6-3 to TRBJ2-7; 8 bases fit TRBD2. CDR1 is MNHEY, CDR2 SVGEGT, per germline. The CDR3 extends over 17 amino acids. Unmatched junction bases numbered 14, after V lost 4 bases and J lost 3 bases. The CDR3 loop is CASSWEVSGRQFYEQYF. CDR3 DNA sequence: TGTGCCAGCAGTTGGGAAGTAAGCGGGAGACAGTTCTACGAGCAGTACTTC.

This clonotype was counted only a few times. The chain links TRBV30 to TRBJ2-1, with D possibly matching TRBD1 (5 bases). The CDR3 spans 14 residues. The germline V and J ends were trimmed by 0 bases and 7 bases, with 13 bases remaining between them. The germline gives CDR1 GTSNPN, CDR2 SVGIG (reference sequence). The CDR3 loop is CAWSVSRVENEQFF. In nucleotides, the CDR3 is TGTGCCTGGAGTGTATCCAGGGTCGAAAATGAGCAGTTCTTC.

The rearrangement links TRBV29-1 to TRBJ2-1; 10 bases align to TRBD2. CDR1 is SQVTM, CDR2 ANQGSEA, per germline. This CDR3 is 17 amino acids long. The V segment lost 4 bases and the J segment 1 base; nucleotides outside the gene matches: 10. The CDR3 DNA is TGCAGCGTTGTACTACTTCGACTAGCGGGTTCCTACAATGAGCAGTTCTTC. Its translation: CSVVLLRLAGSYNEQFF.

This clonotype was detected only a few times. J is TRBJ2-1 and V is TRBV7-9; D could derive from TRBD1 or TRBD2 (5 bases each). The CDR3 has 14 amino acids. Trimming took off 4 bases at V and 6 bases at J, with 13 bases between the two ends. Germline CDR1 and CDR2: SEHNR and FQNEAQ (reference sequence). The DNA for the CDR3 is TGTGCCAGCAGCTCCCGAGGGGTCCCCAATGAGCAGTTCTTC. Translating gives CASSSRGVPNEQFF.

This clonotype turned up a few times. The chain couples TRBV27 to TRBJ2-7; either TRBD1 or TRBD2 may supply D (6 bases each). Looked up from germline, CDR1 is MNHEY and CDR2 is SMNVEV (reference sequence). V was clipped by 2 bases and J by 6 bases, with 11 bases between them. The CDR3 contains 13 residues. This chain's CDR3 is CASSLGGQGEQYF. In nucleotides, the CDR3 is TGTGCCAGCAGTTTAGGGGGGCAGGGCGAGCAGTACTTC.

V and J are TRBV15 and TRBJ1-5; perhaps TRBD1 as D (5 bases). Deletions cut 0 bases from V and 2 bases from J, with 5 bases between. Germline V gives CDR1 LNHNV, CDR2 YYDKDF (reference sequence). CDR3 length equals 14 residues. As DNA, the CDR3 is TGTGCCACCAGCAGAGACAGGGGCAATCAGCCCCAGCATTTT. Encoded protein: CATSRDRGNQPQHF.

Worth noting for this clonotype: One end of the junction does not line up with germline, which may come from a read error. V and J are TRBV7-9 and TRBJ2-5, with 13 bases identical to TRBD2. CDR3 length: 13 residues. Germline CDR1 is SEHNR and CDR2 is FQNEAQ (reference sequence). CDR3 protein: CASSLVEGTSGDF. CDR3 DNA sequence: TGTGCCAGCAGCTTAGTAGAGGGGACTAGCGGGGACTTC.

This clonotype was observed a handful of times. CDR3 region: CASSPRPGTAHGYTF. DNA of the CDR3: TGTGCCAGCAGCCCACGCCCCGGGACGGCGCATGGCTACACCTTC. The chain joins TRBV11-2 to TRBJ1-2, with D tentatively TRBD1 (5 bases). Trimming left V 5 bases short and J 6 bases short, with 19 bases between. Germline V gene lookup returns CDR1 SGHAT and CDR2 FQNNGV. This CDR3 comprises 15 residues.

The chain joins TRBV4-3 to TRBJ1-1, with 8 positions matching TRBD1. Germline-derived CDR1 and CDR2 are LGHNA and YSLEER. V gave up 3 bases and J gave up 1 base; unmatched junction bases: 4. The CDR3 sequence is 15 residues long. The chain's CDR3 is CASSQGTGANTEAFF. As DNA, the CDR3 is TGCGCCAGCAGCCAGGGGACAGGAGCGAACACTGAAGCTTTCTTT.

This clonotype appeared a few times. The chain has TRBV4-2 and TRBJ1-2; D remains unclear. The CDR3 has 14 residues. Per germline, CDR1 LGHNA and CDR2 YNFKEQ. Trimming left V 4 bases short and J 0 bases short, with 9 bases between. As DNA, the CDR3 is TGTGCCAGCAGCCCGCGGATAGCTAACTATGGCTACACCTTC. Protein product: CASSPRIANYGYTF.

This clonotype was found a few times. The V gene is TRBV6-5, the J gene TRBJ2-1, with D perhaps matching TRBD1 or TRBD2 (6 bases each). The V and J ends lost 8 bases and 4 bases respectively, with 18 bases between them. The CDR3 has 15 residues. Germline V gives CDR1 MNHEY, CDR2 SVGAGI. CDR3 protein: CASPLRGRGYNEQFF. Written as DNA, the CDR3 is TGTGCCAGCCCCCTCCGGGGGCGAGGGTACAATGAGCAGTTCTTC.

V usage is TRBV2 and J usage is TRBJ2-3; 8 positions agree with TRBD2. CDR1 SNHLY and CDR2 FYNNEI come from the germline V gene. This CDR3 has 17 residues. V was clipped by 2 bases and J by 1 base; unmatched bases: 8. The CDR3 DNA reads TGTGCCAGCAGTGAAATGGGTAGCGGGATCCGCACAGATACGCAGTATTTT. Its protein product is CASSEMGSGIRTDTQYF.

This clonotype came up a few times. Here the CDR3 DNA reads TGTGCCAGCAGCTGGACAGGGGAGCGCTATGGCTACACCTTC. It translates to CASSWTGERYGYTF. The chain links TRBV7-9 to TRBJ1-2; 9 nucleotides align to TRBD1. The CDR3 consists of 14 residues. V trimming: 4 bases; J trimming: 4 bases; junction bases outside the gene matches: 4. Germline V lookup: CDR1 SEHNR, CDR2 FQNEAQ (reference sequence).

This clonotype was picked up a small number of times. The chain has TRBV4-2 and TRBJ2-1, with D possibly TRBD2 on 6 matching bases. Germline CDR1 is LGHNA and CDR2 is YNFKEQ. Trimming left V 4 bases short and J 6 bases short, with 19 bases between. This CDR3 has 16 amino acids. CDR3 DNA sequence: TGTGCCAGCAGCCCGACTCCGGGAGAAGGAGTCAATGAGCAGTTCTTC. This sequence encodes CASSPTPGEGVNEQFF.

This clonotype has just a few counts. The chain recombines TRBV6-4 with TRBJ1-1; D unresolved. CDR1 is MRHNA, CDR2 SNTAGT, per germline. The CDR3 is 16 amino acids. Trimming left V 0 bases short and J 0 bases short, with 11 bases between. The CDR3 loop reads CASSDSGQAMNTEAFF. CDR3 coding DNA: TGTGCCAGCAGTGACTCAGGTCAGGCCATGAACACTGAAGCTTTCTTT.

The CDR3 coding sequence is TGTGCCAGCAGTTACCGAGGCGGCGGGGGTGTGTCGGACAATGAGCAGTTCTTC. Translated: CASSYRGGGGVSDNEQFF. The V call is TRBV6-2 or TRBV6-3, the J call TRBJ2-1; 7 bases map to TRBD2. The V gene's germline CDR1 is MNHEY and CDR2 SVGEGT. CDR3 length: 18 amino acids. V shed 2 bases, J shed 5 bases, and the junction held 15 bases outside the gene matches.

This chain joins TRBV5-1 and TRBJ2-3; D call uncertain. This CDR3 has 13 residues. Germline V gene data show CDR1 as SGHRS and CDR2 as YFSETQ. V dropped 4 bases and J dropped 6 bases, with 12 bases sitting between them. This CDR3 reads CASSDDPLDTQYF. The CDR3 coding sequence is TGCGCCAGCAGCGATGACCCACTCGATACGCAGTATTTT.

This clonotype occurred many times. This chain links TRBV5-1 with TRBJ1-2; D not resolved. The CDR3 is made up of 18 amino acids. V was clipped by 0 bases and J by 0 bases, with 18 bases between them. In germline, CDR1 is SGHRS, CDR2 YFSETQ. CDR3 in amino acids: CASSLVGETDISNYGYTF. The CDR3 DNA reads as TGCGCCAGCAGCTTGGTGGGTGAAACCGACATTTCTAACTATGGCTACACCTTC.

This clonotype turned up a few times. The V call is TRBV12-3 or TRBV12-4, the J call TRBJ2-1, with D perhaps matching TRBD2 (6 bases). V lost 6 bases, J lost 6 bases, and 18 bases lay in between. The CDR3 contains 15 residues. CDR3 residues: CASSTTRGRFNEQFF. Here the CDR3 DNA reads TGTGCCAGCAGCACGACTAGGGGCCGATTCAATGAGCAGTTCTTC.

This clonotype came up many times. J is TRBJ2-1 and V is TRBV20-1; D possibly uses TRBD1 or TRBD2 (7 bases each). CDR1 and CDR2 (germline): DFQATT, SNEGSKA (reference sequence). The CDR3 has 16 amino acids. Trimming cost V 6 bases and J 6 bases, with 24 bases left between them. Here the CDR3 DNA reads TGCAGTGCCTGCCCTCGACAGGGAGGGAACCCCAATGAGCAGTTCTTC. As protein: CSACPRQGGNPNEQFF.

The chain links TRBV4-3 to TRBJ2-3; TRBD2 matches 7 bases. The CDR3 runs 17 residues. From germline, CDR1 is LGHNA and CDR2 YSLEER. With 0 bases clipped from V and 6 bases from J, the junction kept 12 bases outside the gene matches. CDR3 amino acids: CASSQDRSLAARDTQYF. CDR3 bases: TGCGCCAGCAGCCAAGATCGAAGCCTAGCGGCCCGGGATACGCAGTATTTT.

This clonotype has a handful of counts. The rearrangement uses TRBV15 and TRBJ2-1; D remains ambiguous. CDR3 length: 16 amino acids. The V and J ends lost 1 base and 2 bases respectively, with 12 bases between them. CDR1 and CDR2 (germline): LNHNV, YYDKDF (reference sequence). In DNA form, the CDR3 reads TGTGCCACCAGCAGAGTGCGGTCGGCCCCCTACAATGAGCAGTTCTTC. Translating gives CATSRVRSAPYNEQFF.

Within the sample, this clonotype is medium-sized (0.01 to 0.1%). The chain carries TRBV20-1 and TRBJ1-2; 7 nucleotides align to TRBD1. The CDR3 sequence is 15 residues long. From germline, CDR1 is DFQATT and CDR2 SNEGSKA (reference sequence). The V gene end was trimmed by 0 bases and the J gene end by 5 bases; junction bases not matched to a gene: 9. As DNA, the CDR3 is TGCAGTGCTAGAGATATGGGACAGAGCCCGTATGGCTACACCTTC. Its translation is CSARDMGQSPYGYTF.

This clonotype occurred a few times. This chain connects TRBV29-1 to TRBJ2-3; the D gene is possibly TRBD1 (6 bases). The CDR3 extends over 14 amino acids. Germline assignment: CDR1 SQVTM and CDR2 ANQGSEA. V was clipped by 6 bases and J by 2 bases, with 15 bases between them. The CDR3 region has the DNA TGCAGCGTCAGGACAGCCCTTAACACAGATACGCAGTATTTT. Its translation: CSVRTALNTDTQYF.